This TCR beta chain was obtained from a study of T cell changes during pregnancy in multiple sclerosis. The V end lost 4 bases, the J end lost 3 bases, and 9 bases lay between the germline ends. In germline, CDR1 is SQVTM, CDR2 ANQGSEA. This CDR3 region has 12 residues. Profiling relied on immunoSEQ multiplex PCR, and the TCRdb table lists in-frame clones only, not all of them. In the table there are 60,000 or so clones, about nine tenths of which are singletons. The chain links TRBV29-1 to TRBJ1-2; D unresolved. Source: peripheral blood, taken in the second trimester of pregnancy. The sequence derives from a female donor in good health, enrolled as a control in a pregnancy study. CDR3 sequence reads: CSVVPRHYGYTF. The DNA of the CDR3 is TGCAGCGTTGTGCCCAGGCACTATGGCTACACCTTC.